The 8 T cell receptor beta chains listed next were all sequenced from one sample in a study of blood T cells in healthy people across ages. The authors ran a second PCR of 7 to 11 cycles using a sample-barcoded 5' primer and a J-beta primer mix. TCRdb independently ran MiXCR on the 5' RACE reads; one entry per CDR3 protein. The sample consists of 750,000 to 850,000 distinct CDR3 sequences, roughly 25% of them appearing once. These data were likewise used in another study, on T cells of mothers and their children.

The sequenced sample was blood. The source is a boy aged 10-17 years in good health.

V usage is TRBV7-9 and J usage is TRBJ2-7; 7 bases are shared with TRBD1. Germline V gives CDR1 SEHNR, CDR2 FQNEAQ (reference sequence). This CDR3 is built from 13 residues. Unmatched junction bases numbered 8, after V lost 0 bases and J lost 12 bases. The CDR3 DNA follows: TGTGCCAGCAGCTTAGCGGTAGGGGGACAGAGGTACTTC. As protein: CASSLAVGGQRYF.

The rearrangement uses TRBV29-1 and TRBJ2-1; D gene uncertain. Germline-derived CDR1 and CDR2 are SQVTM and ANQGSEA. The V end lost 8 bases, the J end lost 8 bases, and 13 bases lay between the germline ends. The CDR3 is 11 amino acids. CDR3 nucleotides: TGCAGCCACTCCATAGTTGATGAGCAGTTCTTC. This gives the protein CSHSIVDEQFF.

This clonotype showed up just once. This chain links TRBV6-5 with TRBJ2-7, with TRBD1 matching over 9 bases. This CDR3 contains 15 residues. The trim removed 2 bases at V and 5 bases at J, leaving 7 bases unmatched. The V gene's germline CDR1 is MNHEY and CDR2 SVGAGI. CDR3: CASSYGGTGRDEQYF. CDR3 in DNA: TGTGCCAGCAGTTACGGAGGGACAGGGAGGGACGAGCAGTACTTC.

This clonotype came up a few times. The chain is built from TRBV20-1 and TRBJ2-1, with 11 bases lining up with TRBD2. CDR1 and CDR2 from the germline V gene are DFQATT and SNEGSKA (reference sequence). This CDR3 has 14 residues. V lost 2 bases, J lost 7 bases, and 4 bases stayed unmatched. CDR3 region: CSARLSGGANEQFF. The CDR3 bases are TGCAGTGCTAGACTTAGCGGGGGGGCGAATGAGCAGTTCTTC.

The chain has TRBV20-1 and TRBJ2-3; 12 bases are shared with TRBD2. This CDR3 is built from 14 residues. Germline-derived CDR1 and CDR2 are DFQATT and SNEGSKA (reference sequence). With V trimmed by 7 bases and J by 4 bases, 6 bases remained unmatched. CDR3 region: CSVLAGGRADTQYF. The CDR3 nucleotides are TGCAGTGTCCTAGCGGGGGGGAGGGCAGATACGCAGTATTTT.

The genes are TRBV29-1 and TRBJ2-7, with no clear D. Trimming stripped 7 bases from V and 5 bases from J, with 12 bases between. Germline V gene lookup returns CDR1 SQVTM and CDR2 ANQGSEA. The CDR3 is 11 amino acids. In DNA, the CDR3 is TGCAGCGCCCGGGTACGGGACGAGCAGTACTTC. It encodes CSARVRDEQYF.

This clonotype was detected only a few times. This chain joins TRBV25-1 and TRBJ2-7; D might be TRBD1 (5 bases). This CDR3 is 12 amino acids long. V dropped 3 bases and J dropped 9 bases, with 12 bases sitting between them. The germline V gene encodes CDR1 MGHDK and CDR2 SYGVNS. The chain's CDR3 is CASSDQGLGQYF. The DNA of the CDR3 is TGTGCCAGCAGTGATCAGGGTTTAGGGCAGTACTTC.

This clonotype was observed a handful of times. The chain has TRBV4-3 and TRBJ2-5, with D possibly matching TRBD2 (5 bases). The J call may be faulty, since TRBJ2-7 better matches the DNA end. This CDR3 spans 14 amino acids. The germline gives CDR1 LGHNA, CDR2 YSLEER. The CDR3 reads CASSQGRGIDEQYF. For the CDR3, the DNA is TGCGCCAGCAGCCAAGGACGGGGAATCGACGAGCAGTACTTC.